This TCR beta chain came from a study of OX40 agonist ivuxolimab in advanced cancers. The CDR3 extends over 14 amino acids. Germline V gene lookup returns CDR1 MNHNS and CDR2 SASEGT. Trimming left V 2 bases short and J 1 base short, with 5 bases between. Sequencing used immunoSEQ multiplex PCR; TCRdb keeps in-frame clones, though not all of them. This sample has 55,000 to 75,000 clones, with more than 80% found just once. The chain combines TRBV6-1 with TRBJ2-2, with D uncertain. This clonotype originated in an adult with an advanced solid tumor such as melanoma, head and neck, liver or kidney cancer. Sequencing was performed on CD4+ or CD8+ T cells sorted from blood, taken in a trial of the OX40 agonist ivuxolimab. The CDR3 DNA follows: TGTGCCAGCAGTGAAATTTGGAACACCGGGGAGCTGTTTTTT. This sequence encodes CASSEIWNTGELFF.